This TCR beta chain was obtained from a study of shared clonotypes between healthy human individuals. Measured with immunoSEQ multiplex PCR; TCRdb has only the in-frame clones, and not every one. Among 730,000 or so clones, 72% were seen once, and the ten largest hold 1.8%. About this clone: Its antigen is still unknown.

Germline trimming cut 1 base from V and 6 bases from J; bases unmatched to any gene: 6. The CDR3 length is 16 residues. The germline V gene encodes CDR1 SGHTA and CDR2 FQGTGA. Study-level points and caveats: Memory subsets generally showed smaller estimated richness than naive subsets did. Clonotypes not shared had lower generation probabilities than those common to all four donors.

The source material was memory CD4+ T cells sorted from blood. Subset denoted: CD45RA-negative fraction. The receptor comes from a woman in her 30s in good health. The chain couples TRBV7-3 to TRBJ2-1, with TRBD2 matching 10 bases. The CDR3 DNA reads as TGTGCCAGCAGCTTAATGTCTAGCGGGAGCTTCAATGAGCAGTTCTTC. This translates into CASSLMSSGSFNEQFF.